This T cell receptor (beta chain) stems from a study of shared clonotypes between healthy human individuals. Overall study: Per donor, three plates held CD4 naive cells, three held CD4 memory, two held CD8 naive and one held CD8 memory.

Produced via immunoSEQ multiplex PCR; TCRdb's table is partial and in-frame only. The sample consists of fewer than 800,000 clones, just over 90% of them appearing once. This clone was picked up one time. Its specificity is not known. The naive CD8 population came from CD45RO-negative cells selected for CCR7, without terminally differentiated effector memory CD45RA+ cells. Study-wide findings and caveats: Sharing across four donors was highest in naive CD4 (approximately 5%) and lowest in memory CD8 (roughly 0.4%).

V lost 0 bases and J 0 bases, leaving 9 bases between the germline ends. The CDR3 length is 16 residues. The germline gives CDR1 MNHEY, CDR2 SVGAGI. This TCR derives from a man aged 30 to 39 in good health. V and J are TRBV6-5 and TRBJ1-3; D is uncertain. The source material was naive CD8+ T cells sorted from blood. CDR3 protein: CASSYSDRFSGNTIYF. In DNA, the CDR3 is TGTGCCAGCAGTTACTCCGACCGATTCTCTGGAAACACCATATATTTT.